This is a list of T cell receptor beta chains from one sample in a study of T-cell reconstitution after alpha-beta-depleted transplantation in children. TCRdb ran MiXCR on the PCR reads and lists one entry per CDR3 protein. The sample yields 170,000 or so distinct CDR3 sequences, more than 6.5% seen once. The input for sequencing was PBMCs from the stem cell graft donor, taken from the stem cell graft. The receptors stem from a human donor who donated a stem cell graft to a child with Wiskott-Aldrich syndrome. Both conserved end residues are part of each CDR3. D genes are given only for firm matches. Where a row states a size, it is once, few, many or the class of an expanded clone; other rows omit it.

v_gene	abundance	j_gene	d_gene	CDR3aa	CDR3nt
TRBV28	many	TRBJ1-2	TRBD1	CASSLGTGKFYGYTF	TGTGCCAGCAGCCTGGGGACAGGAAAGTTCTATGGCTACACCTTC
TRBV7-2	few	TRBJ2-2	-	CASSLEATWPGELFF	TGTGCCAGCAGCTTAGAAGCAACCTGGCCGGGGGAGCTGTTTTTT
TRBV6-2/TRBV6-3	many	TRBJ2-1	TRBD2	CASTESKGTSWGNNEQFF	TGTGCCAGCACCGAATCTAAGGGGACTAGCTGGGGGAACAATGAGCAGTTCTTC
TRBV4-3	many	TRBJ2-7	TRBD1	CASSQRTGGAYEQYF	TGCGCCAGCAGCCAAAGGACAGGGGGAGCCTACGAGCAGTACTTC
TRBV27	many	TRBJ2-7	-	CASSLIRYGYEQYF	TGTGCCAGCAGTTTAATCAGATACGGATACGAGCAGTACTTC
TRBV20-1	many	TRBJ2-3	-	CSARDAPAADTQYF	TGCAGTGCTAGAGATGCGCCGGCGGCAGATACGCAGTATTTT
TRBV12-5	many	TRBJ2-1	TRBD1	CASGGGTGTHEQFF	TGTGCTAGTGGCGGCGGGACAGGGACACATGAGCAGTTCTTC
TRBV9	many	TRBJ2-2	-	CASSDPGHKNTGELFF	TGTGCCAGCAGTGATCCGGGACACAAGAACACCGGGGAGCTGTTTTTT
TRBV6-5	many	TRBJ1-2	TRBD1	CASSTPTGGYTF	TGTGCCAGCAGTACGCCGACAGGGGGCTACACCTTC
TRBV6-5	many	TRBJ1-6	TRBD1	CASSYSITGGSSYNSPLHF	TGTGCCAGCAGTTACTCGATCACAGGGGGAAGCTCCTATAATTCACCCCTCCACTTT
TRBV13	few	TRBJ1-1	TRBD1	CASSSVPGQGIGTEAFF	TGTGCCAGCAGCTCCGTCCCGGGACAGGGGATTGGCACTGAAGCTTTCTTT
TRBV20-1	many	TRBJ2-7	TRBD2	CSASPGTTSAEQYF	TGCAGTGCATCCCCCGGGACTACCTCGGCCGAGCAGTACTTC
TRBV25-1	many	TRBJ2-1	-	CASSESFGDNEQFF	TGTGCCAGCAGTGAATCTTTTGGAGACAATGAGCAGTTCTTC
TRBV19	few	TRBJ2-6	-	CASSIDGSGRRSGANVLTF	TGTGCCAGTAGTATAGATGGTTCAGGGAGGAGGTCTGGGGCCAACGTCCTGACTTTC
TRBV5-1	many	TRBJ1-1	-	CASSLAGAGTEAFF	TGCGCCAGCAGCTTGGCCGGGGCGGGCACTGAAGCTTTCTTT
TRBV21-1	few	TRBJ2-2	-	CASSKGGGLAGTNTGELFF	TGTGCCAGCAGCAAAGGGGGTGGGCTAGCGGGAACCAACACCGGGGAGCTGTTTTTT
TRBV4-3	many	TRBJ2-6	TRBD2	CASSQVGGRDLTF	TGCGCCAGCAGCCAAGTCGGGGGGAGAGACCTGACTTTC
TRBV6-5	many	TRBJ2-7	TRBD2	CASSSSGSISYEQYF	TGTGCCAGCAGTTCCAGCGGGAGTATCTCCTACGAGCAGTACTTC
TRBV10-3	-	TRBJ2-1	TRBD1	CAITPGQGNSNEQFF	TGTGCCATCACCCCTGGACAGGGAAATTCAAATGAGCAGTTCTTC
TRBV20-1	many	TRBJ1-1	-	CRGGGAFNTEAFF	TGCAGAGGAGGGGGGGCCTTCAACACTGAAGCTTTCTTT